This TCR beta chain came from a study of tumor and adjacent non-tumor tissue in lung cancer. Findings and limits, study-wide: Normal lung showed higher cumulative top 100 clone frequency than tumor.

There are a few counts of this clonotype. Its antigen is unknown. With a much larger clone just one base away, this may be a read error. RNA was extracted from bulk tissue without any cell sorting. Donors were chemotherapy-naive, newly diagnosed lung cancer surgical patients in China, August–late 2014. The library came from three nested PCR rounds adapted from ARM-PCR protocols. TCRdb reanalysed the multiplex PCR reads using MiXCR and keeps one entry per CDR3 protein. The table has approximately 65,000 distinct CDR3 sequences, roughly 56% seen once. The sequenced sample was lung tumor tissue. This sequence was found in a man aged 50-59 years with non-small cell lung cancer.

CDR3 region: CASIAGATNEKLFF. The CDR3, as DNA: TGTGCCAGCATCGCGGGCGCAACTAATGAAAAACTGTTTTTT. The gene calls are TRBV12-3 or TRBV12-4 and TRBJ1-4; D is undetermined. CDR3 length equals 14 residues. The germline V and J ends were trimmed by 7 bases and 0 bases, with 9 bases remaining between them.